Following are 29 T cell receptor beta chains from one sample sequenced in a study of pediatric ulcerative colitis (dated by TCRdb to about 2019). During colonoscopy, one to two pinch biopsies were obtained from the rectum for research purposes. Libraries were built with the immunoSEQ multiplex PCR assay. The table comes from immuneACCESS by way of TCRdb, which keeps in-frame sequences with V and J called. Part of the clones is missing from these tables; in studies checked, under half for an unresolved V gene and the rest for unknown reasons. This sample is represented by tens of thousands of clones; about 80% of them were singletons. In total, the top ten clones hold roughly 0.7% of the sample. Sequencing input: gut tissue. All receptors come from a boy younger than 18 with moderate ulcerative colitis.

The CDR3 DNA follows: TGTGCCAGTACCCCGAGGACAGCGGTAACTGAAGCTTTCTTT. Translating it yields CASTPRTAVTEAFF. The chain employs TRBV19 and TRBJ1-1; D may be TRBD1 (6 bases). The CDR3 runs 14 residues. Trimming pared 7 bases from V and 5 bases from J, leaving 17 bases between. Germline V lookup: CDR1 LNHDA, CDR2 SQIVND (reference sequence). The variable domain in full, completed from reference TRBV19 and TRBJ1-1, reads DGGITQSPKYLFRKEGQNVTLSCEQNLNHDAMYWYRQDPGQGLRLIYYSQIVNDFQKGDIAEGYSVSREKKESFPLTVTSAQKNPTAFYLCASTPRTAVTEAFFGQGTRLTVV.

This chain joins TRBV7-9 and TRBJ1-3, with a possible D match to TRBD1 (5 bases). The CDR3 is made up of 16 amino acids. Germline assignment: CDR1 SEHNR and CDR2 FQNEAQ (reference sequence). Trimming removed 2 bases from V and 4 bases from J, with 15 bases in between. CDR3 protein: CASSLSGVKGGNTIYF. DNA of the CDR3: TGTGCCAGCAGCTTAAGCGGGGTGAAGGGGGGAAACACCATATATTTT.

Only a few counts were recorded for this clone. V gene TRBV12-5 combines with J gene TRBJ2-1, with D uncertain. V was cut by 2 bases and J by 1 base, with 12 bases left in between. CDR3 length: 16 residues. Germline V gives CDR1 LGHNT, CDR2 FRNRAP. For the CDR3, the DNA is TGTGCTAGTGGTTTGAACTTCGAGAGGTCCTACAATGAGCAGTTCTTC. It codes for CASGLNFERSYNEQFF.

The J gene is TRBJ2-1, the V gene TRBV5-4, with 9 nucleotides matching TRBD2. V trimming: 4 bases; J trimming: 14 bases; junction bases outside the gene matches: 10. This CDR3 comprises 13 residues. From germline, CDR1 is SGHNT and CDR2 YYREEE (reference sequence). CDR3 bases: TGTGCCAGCAGCCGACTAGCGGAACTAACGGAGTTCTTC. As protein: CASSRLAELTEFF.

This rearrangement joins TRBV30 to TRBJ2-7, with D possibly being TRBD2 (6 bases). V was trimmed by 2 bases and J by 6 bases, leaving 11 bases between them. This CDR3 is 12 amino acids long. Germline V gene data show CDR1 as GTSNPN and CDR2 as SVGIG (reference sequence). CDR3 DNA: TGTGCCTGGAGTCTAGCGCGTGTCGAGCAGTACTTC. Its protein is CAWSLARVEQYF. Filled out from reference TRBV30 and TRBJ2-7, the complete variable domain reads SQTIHQWPATLVQPVGSPLSLECTVEGTSNPNLYWYRQAAGRGLQLLFYSVGIGQISSEVPQNLSASRPQDRQFILSSKKLLLSDSGFYLCAWSLARVEQYFGPGTRLTVT.

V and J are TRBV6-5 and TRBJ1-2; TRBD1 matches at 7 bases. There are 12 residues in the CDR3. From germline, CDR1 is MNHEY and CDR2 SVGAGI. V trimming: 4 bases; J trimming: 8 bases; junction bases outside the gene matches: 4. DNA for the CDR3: TGTGCCAGCAGTTTGACAGGGCAGGGCTACACCTTC. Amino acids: CASSLTGQGYTF.

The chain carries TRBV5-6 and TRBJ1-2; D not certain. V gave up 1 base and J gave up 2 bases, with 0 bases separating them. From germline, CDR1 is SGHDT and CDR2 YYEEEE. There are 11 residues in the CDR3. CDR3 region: CASSLNYGYTF. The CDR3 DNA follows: TGTGCCAGCAGCTTGAACTATGGCTACACCTTC.

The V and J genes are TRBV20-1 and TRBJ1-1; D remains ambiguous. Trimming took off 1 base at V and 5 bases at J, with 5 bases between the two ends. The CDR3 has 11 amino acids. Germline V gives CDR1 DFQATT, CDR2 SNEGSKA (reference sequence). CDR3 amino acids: CSARGLTEAFF. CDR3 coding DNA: TGCAGTGCTAGAGGGCTTACTGAAGCTTTCTTT.

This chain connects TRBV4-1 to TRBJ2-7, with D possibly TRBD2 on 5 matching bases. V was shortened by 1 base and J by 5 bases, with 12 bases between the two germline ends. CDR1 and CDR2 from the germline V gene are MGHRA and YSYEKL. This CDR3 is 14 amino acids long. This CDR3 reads CASSQATGINEQYF. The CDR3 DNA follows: TGCGCCAGCAGCCAAGCAACGGGGATCAACGAGCAGTACTTC.

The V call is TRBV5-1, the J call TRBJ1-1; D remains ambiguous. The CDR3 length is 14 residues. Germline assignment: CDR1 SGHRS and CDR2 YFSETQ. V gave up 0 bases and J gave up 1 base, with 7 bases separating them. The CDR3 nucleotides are TGCGCCAGCAGCTTGGTTCCGACGAACACTGAAGCTTTCTTT. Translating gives CASSLVPTNTEAFF. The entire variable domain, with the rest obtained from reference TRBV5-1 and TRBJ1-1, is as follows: KAGVTQTPRYLIKTRGQQVTLSCSPISGHRSVSWYQQTPGQGLQFLFEYFSETQRNKGNFPGRFSGRQFSNSRSEMNVSTLELGDSALYLCASSLVPTNTEAFFGQGTRLTVV.

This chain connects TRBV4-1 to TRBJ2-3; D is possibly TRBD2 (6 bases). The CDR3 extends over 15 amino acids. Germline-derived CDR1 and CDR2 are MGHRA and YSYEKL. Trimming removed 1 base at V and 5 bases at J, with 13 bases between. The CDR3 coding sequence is TGCGCCAGCAGCCAAGCGATGTTGCGGGGAGATACGCAGTATTTT. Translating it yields CASSQAMLRGDTQYF.

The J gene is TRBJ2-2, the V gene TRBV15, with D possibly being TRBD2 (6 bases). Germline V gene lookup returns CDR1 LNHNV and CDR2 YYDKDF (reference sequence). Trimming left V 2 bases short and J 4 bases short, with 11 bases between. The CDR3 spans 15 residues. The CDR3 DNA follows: TGTGCCACCAGCAGATCGGGACTCGGCACCGGGGAGCTGTTTTTT. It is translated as CATSRSGLGTGELFF.

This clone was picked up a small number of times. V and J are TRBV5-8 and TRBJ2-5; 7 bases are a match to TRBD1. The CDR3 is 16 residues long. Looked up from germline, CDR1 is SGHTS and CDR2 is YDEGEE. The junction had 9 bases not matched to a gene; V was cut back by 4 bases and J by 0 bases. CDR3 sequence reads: CASSQGGWSHQETQYF. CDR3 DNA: TGTGCCAGCAGCCAAGGGGGCTGGAGCCACCAAGAGACCCAGTACTTC.

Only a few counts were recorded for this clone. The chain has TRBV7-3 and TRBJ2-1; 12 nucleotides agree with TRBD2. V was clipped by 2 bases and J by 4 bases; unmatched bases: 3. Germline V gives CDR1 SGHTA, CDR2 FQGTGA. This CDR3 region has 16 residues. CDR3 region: CASSLELAGGYNEQFF. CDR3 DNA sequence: TGTGCCAGCAGCTTAGAACTAGCGGGGGGATACAATGAGCAGTTCTTC.

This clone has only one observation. CDR3 region: CASSYGTSGTGTQYF. In DNA, the CDR3 is TGTGCCAGCAGCTATGGGACTAGCGGGACCGGTACGCAGTATTTT. The chain couples TRBV7-3 to TRBJ2-3; 13 nucleotides match TRBD2. The CDR3 has 15 amino acids. Germline lookup yields CDR1 SGHTA and CDR2 FQGTGA. Trimming cost V 4 bases and J 8 bases; bases outside gene matches: 6.

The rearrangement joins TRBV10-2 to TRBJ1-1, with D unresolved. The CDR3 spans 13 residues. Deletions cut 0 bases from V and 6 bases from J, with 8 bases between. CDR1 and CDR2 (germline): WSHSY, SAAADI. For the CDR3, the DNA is TGCGCCAGCAGTGAGTCTGTAGGGTCTGAAGCTTTCTTT. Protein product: CASSESVGSEAFF.

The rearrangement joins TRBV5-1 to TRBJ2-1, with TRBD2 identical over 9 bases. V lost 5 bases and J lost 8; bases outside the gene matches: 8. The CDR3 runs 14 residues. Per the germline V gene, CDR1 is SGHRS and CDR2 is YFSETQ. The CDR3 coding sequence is TGCGCCAGCAGTTGGCGGGAGGGCCGTGATGAGCAGTTCTTC. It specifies CASSWREGRDEQFF.

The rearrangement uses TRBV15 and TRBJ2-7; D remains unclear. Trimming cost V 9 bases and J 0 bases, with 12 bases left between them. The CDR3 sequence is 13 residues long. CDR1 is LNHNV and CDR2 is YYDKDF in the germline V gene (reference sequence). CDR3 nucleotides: TGTGCCACTTCATTCAGTCACTCCTACGAGCAGTACTTC. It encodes CATSFSHSYEQYF.

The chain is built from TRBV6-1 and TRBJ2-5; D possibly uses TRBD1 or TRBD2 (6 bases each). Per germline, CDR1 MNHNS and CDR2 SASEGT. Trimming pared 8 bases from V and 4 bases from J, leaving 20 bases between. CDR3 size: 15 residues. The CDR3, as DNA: TGTGCCAGCGGTTTGTTCGGGGGCGACTTAGAGACCCAGTACTTC. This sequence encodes CASGLFGGDLETQYF.

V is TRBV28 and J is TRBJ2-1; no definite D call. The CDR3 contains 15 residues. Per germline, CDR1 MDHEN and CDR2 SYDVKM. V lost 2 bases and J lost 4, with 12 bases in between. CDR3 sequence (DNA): TGTGCCAGCAGTTTACGCAACCCTACATACAATGAGCAGTTCTTC. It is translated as CASSLRNPTYNEQFF.

The CDR3 bases are TGCGCCAGCAGCCAAGACGCAACCGAGACAGATACGCAGTATTTT. It codes for CASSQDATETDTQYF. This chain uses TRBV4-1 with TRBJ2-3; D is uncertain. V shed 0 bases and J shed 3 bases, with 10 bases lying between them. This CDR3 comprises 15 residues. Germline values: CDR1 MGHRA, CDR2 YSYEKL.

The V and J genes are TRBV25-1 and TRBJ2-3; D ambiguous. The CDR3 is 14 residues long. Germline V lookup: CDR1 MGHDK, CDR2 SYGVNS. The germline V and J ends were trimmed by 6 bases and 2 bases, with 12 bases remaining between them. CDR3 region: CASSLSASTDTQYF. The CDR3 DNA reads TGTGCCAGCAGCCTTTCTGCCTCCACAGATACGCAGTATTTT.

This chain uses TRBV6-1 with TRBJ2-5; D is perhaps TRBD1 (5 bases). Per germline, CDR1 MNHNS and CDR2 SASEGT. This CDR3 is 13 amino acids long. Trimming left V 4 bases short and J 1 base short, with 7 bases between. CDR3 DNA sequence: TGTGCCAGCAGTGGACAGCTCCAAGAGACCCAGTACTTC. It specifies CASSGQLQETQYF.

The CDR3 nucleotides are TGTGCCAGCAGCTTGGCATTAGGGGGGAACTATGGCTACACCTTC. It is translated as CASSLALGGNYGYTF. The chain joins TRBV5-8 to TRBJ1-2; tentatively, D is TRBD1 (6 bases). V lost 0 bases to trimming and J lost 2 bases, with 11 bases between them. The CDR3 consists of 15 residues. CDR1 and CDR2 from the germline V gene are SGHTS and YDEGEE.

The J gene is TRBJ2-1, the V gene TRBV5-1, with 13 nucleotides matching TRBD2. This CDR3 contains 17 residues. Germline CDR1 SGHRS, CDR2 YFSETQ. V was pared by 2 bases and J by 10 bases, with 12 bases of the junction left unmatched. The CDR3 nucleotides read TGCGCCAGCAGCTTATCAACACTAGCGGGAGGGCGAGCGGAGCAGTTCTTC. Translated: CASSLSTLAGGRAEQFF.

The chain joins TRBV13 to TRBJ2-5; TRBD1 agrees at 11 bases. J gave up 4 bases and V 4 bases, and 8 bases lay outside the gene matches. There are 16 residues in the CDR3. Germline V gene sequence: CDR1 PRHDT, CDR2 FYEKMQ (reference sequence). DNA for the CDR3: TGTGCCAGCAGCTCTCCGGGACAGGGGGTCTTAGAGACCCAGTACTTC. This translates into CASSSPGQGVLETQYF.

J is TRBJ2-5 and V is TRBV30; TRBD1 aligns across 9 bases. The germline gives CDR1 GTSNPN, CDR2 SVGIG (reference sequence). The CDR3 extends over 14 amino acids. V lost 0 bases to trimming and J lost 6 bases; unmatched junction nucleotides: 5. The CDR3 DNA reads TGTGCCTGGAGTGTCAGCGGGACAGGGAAGACCCAGTACTTC. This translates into CAWSVSGTGKTQYF. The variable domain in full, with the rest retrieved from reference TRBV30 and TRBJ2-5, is SQTIHQWPATLVQPVGSPLSLECTVEGTSNPNLYWYRQAAGRGLQLLFYSVGIGQISSEVPQNLSASRPQDRQFILSSKKLLLSDSGFYLCAWSVSGTGKTQYFGPGTRLLVL.

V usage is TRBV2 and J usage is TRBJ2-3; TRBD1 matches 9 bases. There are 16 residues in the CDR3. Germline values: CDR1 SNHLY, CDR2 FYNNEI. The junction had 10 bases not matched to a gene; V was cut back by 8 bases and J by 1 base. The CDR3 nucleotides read TGTGCCAGCGGGGGACAGGGATCCATTCGCACAGATACGCAGTATTTT. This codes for CASGGQGSIRTDTQYF.

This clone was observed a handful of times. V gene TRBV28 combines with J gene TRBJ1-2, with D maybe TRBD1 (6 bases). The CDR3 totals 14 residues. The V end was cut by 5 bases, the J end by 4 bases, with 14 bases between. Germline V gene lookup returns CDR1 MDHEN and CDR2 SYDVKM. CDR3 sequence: CASSPGGRFYGYTF. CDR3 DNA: TGTGCCAGCAGTCCCGGGGGGCGCTTCTATGGCTACACCTTC.